This T cell receptor beta chain was profiled in a study of siplizumab effects on memory and regulatory T cells. Study results and caveats: With siplizumab, cumulative frequency of CD4+ memory-derived alloreactive sequences dropped significantly.

This clone occurred once. Its antigen remains unknown. Germline CDR1 and CDR2: SGHRS and YFSETQ. The CDR3 spans 15 residues. V lost 1 base to trimming and J lost 9 bases, with 17 bases between them. Donor pairs, three in total, had unstimulated naive, memory, effector memory and TEMRA subsets sequenced. Assay: immunoSEQ multiplex PCR; the TCRdb copy retains only in-frame clones and omits some. The sample lists tens of thousands of clones; about 89% were seen once. The genes are TRBV5-1 and TRBJ2-1; no clear D gene. This TCR derives from a human donor in good health. The sequenced sample consisted of naive CD4+ T cells sorted from blood. CDR3 sequence: CASSLSGGKESEQFF. The CDR3 bases are TGCGCCAGCAGCTTGTCTGGTGGGAAGGAGAGTGAGCAGTTCTTC.